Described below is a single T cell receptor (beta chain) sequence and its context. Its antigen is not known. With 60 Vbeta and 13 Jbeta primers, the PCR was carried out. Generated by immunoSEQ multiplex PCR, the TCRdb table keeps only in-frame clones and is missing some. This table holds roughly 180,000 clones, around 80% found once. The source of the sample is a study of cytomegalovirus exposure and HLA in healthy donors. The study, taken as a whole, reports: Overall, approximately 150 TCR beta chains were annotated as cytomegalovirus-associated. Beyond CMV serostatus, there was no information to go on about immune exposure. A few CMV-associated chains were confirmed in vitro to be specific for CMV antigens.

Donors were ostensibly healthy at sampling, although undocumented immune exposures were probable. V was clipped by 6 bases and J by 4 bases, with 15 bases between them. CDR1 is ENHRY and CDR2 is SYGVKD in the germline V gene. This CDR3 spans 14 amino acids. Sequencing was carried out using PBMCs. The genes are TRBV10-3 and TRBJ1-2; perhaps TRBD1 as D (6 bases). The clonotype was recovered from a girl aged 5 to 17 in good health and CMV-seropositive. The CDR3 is CAIRYRAAGYGYTF. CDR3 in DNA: TGTGCCATCAGGTACAGGGCGGCCGGCTATGGCTACACCTTC.